The next 11 T cell receptor beta chains were all read from a single sample in a study of CD8 T cells in Susac syndrome. With random hexamers, roughly 0.45 to 1 ug RNA was reverse transcribed. TCRdb re-called the immunoSEQ multiplex PCR reads through MiXCR, storing one row per CDR3 protein. Here the sample spans about 120,000 distinct CDR3 sequences, around 90% being singletons. Sequences were obtained from CD4+ T cells from PBMCs. The receptors were gathered from a human donor in good health.

This clonotype was detected once. This chain joins TRBV29-1 and TRBJ2-6; 8 positions match TRBD1. CDR3 length equals 17 residues. With V trimmed by 5 bases and J by 0 bases, 9 bases remained unmatched. Germline CDR1 reads SQVTM; CDR2 reads ANQGSEA. As DNA, the CDR3 is TGCAGCGTTAGGTTAGCACAGGGGGGCTCTGGGGCCAACGTCCTGACTTTC. Encoded protein: CSVRLAQGGSGANVLTF.

The chain recombines TRBV12-3 or TRBV12-4 with TRBJ2-1, with TRBD2 identical over 8 bases. The CDR3 covers 11 residues. After removal of 7 bases from V and 15 bases from J, the junction contained 8 bases not matched to a gene. The CDR3 spells CASNSGGGLFF. The DNA for the CDR3 is TGTGCCAGCAACAGCGGGGGTGGGTTGTTCTTC.

J is TRBJ1-1 and V is TRBV10-2; D gene uncertain. Trimming cost V 2 bases and J 2 bases, with 3 bases left between them. This CDR3 has 12 residues. In germline, CDR1 is WSHSY, CDR2 SAAADI. CDR3 sequence reads: CASSEDNTEAFF. DNA for the CDR3: TGCGCCAGCAGTGAGGACAACACTGAAGCTTTCTTT.

This chain joins TRBV5-6 and TRBJ1-1; TRBD1 might be the D (5 bases). The germline CDR1 and CDR2 sequences are SGHDT and YYEEEE. The length of the CDR3 is 16 residues. The ends were cut back, 4 bases at V and 2 bases at J, with 18 bases in the middle. CDR3 residues: CASSPRLRGLNTEAFF. The CDR3 DNA follows: TGTGCCAGCAGCCCGCGACTGAGGGGCCTAAACACTGAAGCTTTCTTT. Variable domain in full (rest from reference TRBV5-6 and TRBJ1-1): DAGVTQSPTHLIKTRGQQVTLRCSPKSGHDTVSWYQQALGQGPQFIFQYYEEEERQRGNFPDRFSGHQFPNYSSELNVNALLLGDSALYLCASSPRLRGLNTEAFFGQGTRLTVV.

This clonotype came up a few times. The chain's CDR3 is CASSFSGTDTQYF. The CDR3 nucleotides read TGTGCCAGCAGTTTTAGCGGCACAGATACGCAGTATTTT. The chain couples TRBV11-2 to TRBJ2-3; TRBD2 might be the D (5 bases). The CDR3 is 13 amino acids. Trimming pared 6 bases from V and 1 base from J, leaving 8 bases between. The germline V gene encodes CDR1 SGHAT and CDR2 FQNNGV.

This sequence joins TRBV12-3 or TRBV12-4 and TRBJ2-1; TRBD2 agrees at 8 bases. J gave up 1 base and V 3 bases, and 5 bases lay outside the gene matches. The CDR3 length is 16 residues. CDR3 sequence reads: CASSLDAGGSYNEQFF. The CDR3 DNA reads TGTGCCAGCAGTTTGGACGCGGGAGGATCCTACAATGAGCAGTTCTTC.

The gene calls are TRBV20-1 and TRBJ1-5; D remains unclear. Per the germline V gene, CDR1 is DFQATT and CDR2 is SNEGSKA (reference sequence). V lost 0 bases and J lost 2, with 8 bases in between. This CDR3 spans 14 amino acids. In DNA form, the CDR3 reads TGCAGTGCTAGAGATTCAGGCGGCAATCAGCCCCAGCATTTT. It is translated as CSARDSGGNQPQHF.

This rearrangement joins TRBV2 to TRBJ2-1; tentative D call: TRBD1 (6 bases). The CDR3 is 11 residues long. Trimming left V 8 bases short and J 10 bases short, with 12 bases between. The germline gives CDR1 SNHLY, CDR2 FYNNEI. Here the CDR3 reads CASSRGWEQFF. The CDR3 nucleotides read TGTGCCAGCTCCAGGGGATGGGAGCAGTTCTTC.

The chain is built from TRBV7-6 and TRBJ2-7; 7 bases agree with TRBD1. Trimming cost V 4 bases and J 3 bases; bases outside gene matches: 6. This CDR3 is 14 amino acids long. Germline lookup yields CDR1 SGHVS and CDR2 FNYEAQ. The CDR3 DNA follows: TGTGCCAGCAGCTCGCGACAGGGCAGCTACGAGCAGTACTTC. Translating gives CASSSRQGSYEQYF.

The chain employs TRBV6-5 and TRBJ2-7; TRBD2 aligns across 8 bases. This CDR3 comprises 12 residues. With V trimmed by 10 bases and J by 3 bases, 5 bases remained unmatched. Germline CDR1 is MNHEY and CDR2 is SVGAGI. The DNA of the CDR3 is TGTGCCACCCGGGAGGGGGACTACGAGCAGTACTTC. Amino acids: CATREGDYEQYF.

V is TRBV4-3 and J is TRBJ2-3; no clear D gene. Trimming took 0 bases from V and 2 from J, leaving 9 bases between them. The V gene's germline CDR1 is LGHNA and CDR2 YSLEER. The length of the CDR3 is 15 residues. The CDR3 here is CASSQDRQHTDTQYF. In DNA, the CDR3 is TGCGCCAGCAGCCAAGATCGTCAGCACACAGATACGCAGTATTTT.